This T cell receptor (beta chain) was recorded in a study of post-analysis software for immune sequencing data. Regarding the study as a whole: People with multiple sclerosis had a significantly lower normalized Chao1 diversity than controls did. Higher frequency in patients than in controls was seen for roughly five TRBV segments, with TRBV5-6, TRBV5-1 and TRBV20-1 among them.

Trimming left V 4 bases short and J 5 bases short, with 16 bases between. There are 15 residues in the CDR3. Germline V CDR1 and CDR2: SGHRS, YFSETQ. Unique molecular identifiers were carried by the TCR beta cDNA libraries. TCRdb analysed the PCR reads with MiXCR anew, one entry per CDR3 protein. The table shows around 710,000 distinct CDR3 sequences, with under 60% occurring only once. A few counts support this clonotype. Its antigen remains unknown. The sequence derives from a girl between 5 and 17 years old with multiple sclerosis. This chain connects TRBV5-1 to TRBJ2-1, with D possibly being TRBD2 (7 bases). Sequencing was carried out using blood. The chain's CDR3 is CASSANREGNNEQFF. CDR3 coding DNA: TGCGCCAGCAGCGCCAACAGGGAGGGTAACAATGAGCAGTTCTTC.